This entry concerns a single T cell receptor (beta chain). Its specificity is unknown. TCRdb's table, derived via immunoSEQ multiplex PCR, lists solely in-frame clones and lacks some. The data show 3,500 to 4,000 clones, 65% to 70% seen once. Germline-derived CDR1 and CDR2 are WSHSY and SAAADI. The ends were cut back, 3 bases at V and 7 bases at J, with 10 bases in the middle. The CDR3 spans 12 residues. This entry is derived from a study of CD8 T cell repertoires and HIV-1 epitope variants. The source material was cultured CD8+ T cells derived from PBMCs. V and J are TRBV10-2 and TRBJ2-7, with D perhaps TRBD1 (5 bases). The sequence derives from a male donor with HIV. Here the CDR3 reads CASSDWGGEQYF. The CDR3 DNA follows: TGCGCCAGCAGTGATTGGGGCGGTGAGCAGTACTTC.